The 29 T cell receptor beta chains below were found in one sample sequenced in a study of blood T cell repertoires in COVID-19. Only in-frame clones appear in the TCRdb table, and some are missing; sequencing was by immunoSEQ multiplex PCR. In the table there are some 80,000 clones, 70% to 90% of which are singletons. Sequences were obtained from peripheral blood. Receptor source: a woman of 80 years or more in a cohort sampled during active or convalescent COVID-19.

The CDR3 DNA is TGTGCCAGCAGCTACAGGGTTCTTAATGAAAAACTGTTTTTT. Protein product: CASSYRVLNEKLFF. The V call is TRBV2, the J call TRBJ1-4, with a tentative D call TRBD1 (6 bases). V lost 6 bases and J 4 bases, leaving 12 bases between the germline ends. The CDR3 spans 14 residues. Germline V CDR1 and CDR2: SNHLY, FYNNEI.

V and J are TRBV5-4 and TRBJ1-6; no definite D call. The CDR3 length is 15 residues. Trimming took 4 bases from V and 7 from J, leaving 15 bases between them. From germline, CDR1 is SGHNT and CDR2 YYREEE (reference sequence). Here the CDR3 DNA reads TGTGCCAGCAGCATCTCTACGACTCGGAATTCACCCCTCCACTTT. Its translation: CASSISTTRNSPLHF. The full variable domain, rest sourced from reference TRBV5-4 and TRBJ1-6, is ETGVTQSPTHLIKTRGQQVTLRCSSQSGHNTVSWYQQALGQGPQFIFQYYREEENGRGNFPPRFSGLQFPNYSSELNVNALELDDSALYLCASSISTTRNSPLHFGNGTRLTVT.

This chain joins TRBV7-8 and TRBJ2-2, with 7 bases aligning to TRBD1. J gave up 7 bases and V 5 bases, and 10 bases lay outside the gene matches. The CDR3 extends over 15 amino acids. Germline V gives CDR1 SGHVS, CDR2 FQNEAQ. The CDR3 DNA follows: TGTGCCAGCAGCCCTGGGACAGCGACCTTCGGGGAGCTGTTTTTT. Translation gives CASSPGTATFGELFF. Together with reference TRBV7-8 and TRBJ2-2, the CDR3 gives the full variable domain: GAGVSQSPRYKVAKRGQDVALRCDPISGHVSLFWYQQALGQGPEFLTYFQNEAQLDKSGLPSDRFFAERPEGSVSTLKIQRTQQEDSAVYLCASSPGTATFGELFFGEGSRLTVL.

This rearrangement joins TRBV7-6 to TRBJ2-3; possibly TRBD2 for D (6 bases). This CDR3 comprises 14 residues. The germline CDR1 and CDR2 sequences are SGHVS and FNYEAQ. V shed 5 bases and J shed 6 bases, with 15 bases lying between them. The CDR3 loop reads CASSLGLPIDTQYF. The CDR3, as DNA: TGTGCCAGCAGCCTGGGACTCCCCATCGATACGCAGTATTTT.

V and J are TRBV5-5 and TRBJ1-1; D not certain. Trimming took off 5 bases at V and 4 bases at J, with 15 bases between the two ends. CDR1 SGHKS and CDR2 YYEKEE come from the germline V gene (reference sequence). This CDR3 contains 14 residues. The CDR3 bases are TGTGCCAGCAGACCCCCCTGGGGAGTCACTGAAGCTTTCTTT. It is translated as CASRPPWGVTEAFF.

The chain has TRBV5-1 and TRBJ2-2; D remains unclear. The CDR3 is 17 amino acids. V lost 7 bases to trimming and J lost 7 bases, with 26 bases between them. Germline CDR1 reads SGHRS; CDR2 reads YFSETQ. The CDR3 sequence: CASRTDQSVPLGGELFF. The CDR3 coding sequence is TGCGCCAGCCGAACGGATCAGAGCGTCCCTCTGGGCGGGGAGCTGTTTTTT.

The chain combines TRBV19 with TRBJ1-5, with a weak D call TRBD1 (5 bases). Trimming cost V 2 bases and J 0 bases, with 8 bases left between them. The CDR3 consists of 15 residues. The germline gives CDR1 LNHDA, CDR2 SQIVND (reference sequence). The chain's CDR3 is CASSIQGDSNQPQHF. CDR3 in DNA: TGTGCCAGTAGTATACAGGGCGATAGCAATCAGCCCCAGCATTTT.

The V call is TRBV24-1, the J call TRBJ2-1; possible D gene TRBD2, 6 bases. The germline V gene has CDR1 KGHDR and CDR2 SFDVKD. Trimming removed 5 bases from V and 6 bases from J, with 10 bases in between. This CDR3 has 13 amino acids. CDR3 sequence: CATSGEALNEQFF. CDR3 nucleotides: TGTGCCACCAGTGGGGAGGCCCTCAATGAGCAGTTCTTC.

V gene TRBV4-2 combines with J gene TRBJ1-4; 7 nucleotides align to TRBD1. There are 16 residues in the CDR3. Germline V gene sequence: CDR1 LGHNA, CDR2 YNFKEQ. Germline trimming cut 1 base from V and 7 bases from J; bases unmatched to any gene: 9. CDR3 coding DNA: TGTGCCAGCAGCCAAGTGGGGCCCGGACAGGCTGAAAAACTGTTTTTT. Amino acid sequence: CASSQVGPGQAEKLFF.

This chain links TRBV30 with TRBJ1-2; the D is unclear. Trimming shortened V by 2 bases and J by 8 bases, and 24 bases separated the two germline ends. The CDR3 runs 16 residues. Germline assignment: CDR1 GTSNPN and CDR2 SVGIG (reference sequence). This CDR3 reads CAWSPRGPRDPSGYTF. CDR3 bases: TGTGCCTGGAGTCCACGGGGTCCCCGAGACCCGAGCGGCTACACCTTC.

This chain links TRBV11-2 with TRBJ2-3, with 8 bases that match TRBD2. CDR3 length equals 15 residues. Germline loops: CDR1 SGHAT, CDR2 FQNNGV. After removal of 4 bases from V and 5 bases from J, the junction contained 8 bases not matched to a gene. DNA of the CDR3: TGTGCCAGCAGCTCGGGACTAGGGCAGAGAGATACGCAGTATTTT. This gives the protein CASSSGLGQRDTQYF.

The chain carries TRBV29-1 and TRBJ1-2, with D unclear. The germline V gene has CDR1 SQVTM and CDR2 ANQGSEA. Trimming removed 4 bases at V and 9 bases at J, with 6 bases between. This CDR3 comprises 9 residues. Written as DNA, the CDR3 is TGCAGCGTTGGGGAGAGCTACACCTTC. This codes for CSVGESYTF.

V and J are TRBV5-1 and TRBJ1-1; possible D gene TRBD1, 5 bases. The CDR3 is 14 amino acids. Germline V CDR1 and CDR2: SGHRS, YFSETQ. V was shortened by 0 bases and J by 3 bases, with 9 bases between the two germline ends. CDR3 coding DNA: TGCGCCAGCAGCTTGGGGGCAGGGCACACTGAAGCTTTCTTT. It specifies CASSLGAGHTEAFF.

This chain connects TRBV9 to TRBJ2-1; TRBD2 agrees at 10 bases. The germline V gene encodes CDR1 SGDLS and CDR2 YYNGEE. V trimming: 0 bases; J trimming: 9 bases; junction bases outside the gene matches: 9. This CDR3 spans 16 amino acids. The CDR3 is CASSVVWSSGSAEQFF. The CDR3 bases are TGTGCCAGCAGCGTAGTGTGGTCTAGCGGGAGTGCTGAGCAGTTCTTC.

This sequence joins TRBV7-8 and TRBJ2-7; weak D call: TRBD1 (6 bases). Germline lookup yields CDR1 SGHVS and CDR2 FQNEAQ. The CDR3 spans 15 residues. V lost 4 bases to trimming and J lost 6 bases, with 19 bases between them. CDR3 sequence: CASSYLGSGVGEQYF. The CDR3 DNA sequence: TGTGCCAGCAGCTACCTGGGCTCAGGGGTCGGCGAGCAGTACTTC.

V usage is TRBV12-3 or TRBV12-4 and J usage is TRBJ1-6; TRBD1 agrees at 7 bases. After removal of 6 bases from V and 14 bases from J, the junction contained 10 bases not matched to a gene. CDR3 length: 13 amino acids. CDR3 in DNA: TGTGCCAGCAGACCGACAGGGAGTTCGACCCTCCACTTT. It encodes CASRPTGSSTLHF.

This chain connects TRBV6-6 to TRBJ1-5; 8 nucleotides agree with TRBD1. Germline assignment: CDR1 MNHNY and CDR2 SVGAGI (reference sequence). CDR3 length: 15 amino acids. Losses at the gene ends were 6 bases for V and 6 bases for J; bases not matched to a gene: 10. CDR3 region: CASSRGQEGTQPQHF. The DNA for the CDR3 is TGTGCCAGCAGCCGGGGACAGGAGGGGACTCAGCCCCAGCATTTT.

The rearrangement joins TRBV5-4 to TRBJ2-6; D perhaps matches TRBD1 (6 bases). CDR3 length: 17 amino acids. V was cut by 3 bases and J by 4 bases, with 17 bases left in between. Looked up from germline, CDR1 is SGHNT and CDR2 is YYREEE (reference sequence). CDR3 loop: CASSSPNRALGANVLTF. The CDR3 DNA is TGTGCCAGCAGCTCCCCCAACAGGGCCTTGGGGGCCAACGTCCTGACTTTC.

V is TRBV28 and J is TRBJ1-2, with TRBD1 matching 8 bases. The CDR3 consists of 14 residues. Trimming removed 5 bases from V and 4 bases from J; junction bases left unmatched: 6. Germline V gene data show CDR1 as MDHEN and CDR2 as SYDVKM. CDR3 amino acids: CASSIGGTGYGYTF. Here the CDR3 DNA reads TGTGCCAGCAGTATCGGGGGGACAGGCTATGGCTACACCTTC.

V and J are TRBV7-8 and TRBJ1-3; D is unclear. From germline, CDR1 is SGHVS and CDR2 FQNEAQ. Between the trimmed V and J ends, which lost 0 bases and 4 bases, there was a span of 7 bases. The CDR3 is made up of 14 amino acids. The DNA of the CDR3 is TGTGCCAGCAGCTTAGCAGTCAGGGGAAACACCATATATTTT. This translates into CASSLAVRGNTIYF.

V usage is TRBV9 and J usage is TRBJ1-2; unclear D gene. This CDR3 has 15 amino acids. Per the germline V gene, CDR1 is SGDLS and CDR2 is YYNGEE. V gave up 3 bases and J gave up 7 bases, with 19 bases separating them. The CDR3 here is CASSGAHTGGGGYTF. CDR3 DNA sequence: TGTGCCAGCAGCGGTGCCCACACCGGCGGAGGTGGCTACACCTTC.

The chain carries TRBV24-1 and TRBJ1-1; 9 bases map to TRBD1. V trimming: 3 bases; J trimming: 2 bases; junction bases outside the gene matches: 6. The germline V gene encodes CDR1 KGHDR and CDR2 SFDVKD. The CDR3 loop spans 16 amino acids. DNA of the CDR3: TGTGCCACCAGTGATCCCACAGGGGGCGGCAACACTGAAGCTTTCTTT. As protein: CATSDPTGGGNTEAFF.

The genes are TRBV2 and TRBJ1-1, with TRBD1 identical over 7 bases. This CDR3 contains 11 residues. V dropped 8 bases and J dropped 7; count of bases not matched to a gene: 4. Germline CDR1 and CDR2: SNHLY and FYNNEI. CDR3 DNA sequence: TGTGCCAGCCTCAGGACAGGTGAAGCTTTCTTT. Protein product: CASLRTGEAFF.

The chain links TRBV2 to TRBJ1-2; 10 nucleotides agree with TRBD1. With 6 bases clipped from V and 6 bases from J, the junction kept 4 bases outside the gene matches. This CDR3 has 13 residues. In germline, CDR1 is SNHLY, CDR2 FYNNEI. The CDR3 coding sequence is TGTGCCAGCAGAGCGACAGGGGGCGATGGCTACACCTTC. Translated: CASRATGGDGYTF.

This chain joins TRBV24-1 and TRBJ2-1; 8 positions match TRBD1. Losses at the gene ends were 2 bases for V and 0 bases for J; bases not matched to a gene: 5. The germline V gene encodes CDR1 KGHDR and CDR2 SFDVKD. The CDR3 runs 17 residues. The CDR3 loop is CATSDSDRVSSYNEQFF. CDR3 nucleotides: TGTGCCACCAGTGATTCGGACAGGGTGAGCTCCTACAATGAGCAGTTCTTC.

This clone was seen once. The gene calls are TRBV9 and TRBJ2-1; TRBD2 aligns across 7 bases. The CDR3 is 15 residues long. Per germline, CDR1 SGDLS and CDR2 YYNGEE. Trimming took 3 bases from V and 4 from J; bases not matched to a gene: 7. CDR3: CASSGAAGYYNEQFF. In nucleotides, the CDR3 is TGTGCCAGCAGCGGCGCAGCGGGATATTACAATGAGCAGTTCTTC.

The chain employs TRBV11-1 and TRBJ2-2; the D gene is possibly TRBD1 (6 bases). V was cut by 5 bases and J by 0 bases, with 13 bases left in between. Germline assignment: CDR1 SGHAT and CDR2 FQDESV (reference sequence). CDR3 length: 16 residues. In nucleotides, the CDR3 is TGTGCCAGCAGCGAGTCAGGGGTCGCGAACACCGGGGAGCTGTTTTTT. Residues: CASSESGVANTGELFF.

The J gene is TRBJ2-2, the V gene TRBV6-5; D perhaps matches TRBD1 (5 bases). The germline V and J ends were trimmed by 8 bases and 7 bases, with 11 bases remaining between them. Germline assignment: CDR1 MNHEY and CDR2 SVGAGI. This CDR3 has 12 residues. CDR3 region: CASRQGGGELFF. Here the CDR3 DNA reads TGTGCCAGCCGGCAGGGTGGCGGGGAGCTGTTTTTT.

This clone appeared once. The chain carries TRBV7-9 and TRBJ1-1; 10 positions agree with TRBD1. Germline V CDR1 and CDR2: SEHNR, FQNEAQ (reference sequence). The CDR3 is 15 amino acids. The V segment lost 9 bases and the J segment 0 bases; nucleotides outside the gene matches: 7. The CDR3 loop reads CASSGTGDLNTEAFF. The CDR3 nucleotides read TGTGCCAGTTCCGGGACAGGGGATTTGAACACTGAAGCTTTCTTT.